This note documents a single T cell receptor (beta chain) sequence. This clone's antigen is unknown. No base-level quality is on record; no much larger clone is a single base apart. Amplification of TRB CDR3 regions from genomic DNA was performed at survey-level depth using the immunoSEQ two-step multiplex PCR. Synthetic inline TR CDR3 controls covering all V-J pairings were spiked into each PCR to estimate template counts and remove amplification bias. Reads were processed so that amplification and sequencing bias were reduced, and quantification was performed against synthetic TR CDR3 analogs. As for the authors' bioinformatics: Raw data were processed in ImmunoSEQ Analyzer, with out-of-frame sequences and CDR3s containing stop codons removed, and genes were named according to IMGT nomenclature. Repertoire diversity was summarized as normalized Shannon entropy, defined as 1 minus Pielou's evenness. TRB sequences were treated as identical only when sharing V gene, J gene and CDR3. Public PML clonotypes were CDR3s shared by two or more PML-onset samples but absent earlier, in controls, and in public databases. Position-by-position CDR3 amino acid composition was analyzed in Skylign with the observed count method. TCRdb re-hosts the immuneACCESS table, in-frame sequences only. Its copies lack some clones; in the studies checked, an unresolved V gene accounts for under half of them, and the cause for the rest is not known. The V and J calls and clone size are taken from that table; D and trimming were inferred from the DNA. In all, the sample holds roughly 28,000 clones, and 85% to 90% of those were seen once. 0.85% to 1.3% of the sample comes from the top ten.

Reading the label with the study, this specimen's time point is: before natalizumab initiation. Every listed patient had earlier received interferon beta, and every PML patient was female. Before the first natalizumab infusion, T0 blood samples were collected. Isolation of peripheral blood mononuclear cells was performed by Ficoll-Hypaque density gradient centrifugation. The record originates from a study of multiple sclerosis patients with progressive multifocal leukoencephalopathy (dated by TCRdb to about 2019). Study-level background: Controls were about five natalizumab-treated MS patients who did not develop PML, sampled longitudinally. From before therapy, through 6 and 12 months, up to PML onset, two natalizumab-treated patients who later developed PML were tracked longitudinally. The goal was to find JC virus-specific or public T-cell expansions that arose at the time of PML onset. Peripheral T and B cells were examined in MS patients who went on to develop PML (4 under natalizumab, 1 after alemtuzumab) as well as in treated patients who did not.

Results the study describes overall, beyond this receptor: Although TRB clones above 0.5% frequency turned up only in PML patients, the clones expanded at PML onset were already present before and during natalizumab therapy. Only peripheral blood was analyzed, although cerebrospinal fluid or brain lymphocytes might be more informative for natalizumab-associated PML. Less diverse TRB repertoires in most PML patients were suggested by lower normalized Shannon entropy, whereas values near 1 were observed in the natalizumab-treated controls. With only a small, descriptive cohort, it remained unclear whether the findings reflect JC virus infection or general immunocompromise. At the time PML developed, no common TRBV or TRBJ gene usage or preferential TRBV-TRBJ pairings were detected.

Trimming leaves V shorter by 2 bases and J shorter by 7 bases, with the junction holding 13 bases beyond the gene matches. The germline V gene supplies CDR1 SGHRS and CDR2 YFSETQ. Reading from cysteine to phenylalanine, the CDR3 counts 16 amino acids. Only the CDR3 DNA stays, 48 bases, in frame from base 1. The rearrangement combines TRBV5-1 with TRBJ2-7, with TRBD2 matching 9 junction bases. This receptor was identified in a human donor with multiple sclerosis. The sequenced material came from PBMCs. Here the CDR3 is given as CASSFSLAGRSGEQYF. Read as DNA, the sequence is TGCGCCAGCAGCTTTAGCCTAGCGGGGCGCTCGGGAGAGCAGTACTTC.